This is a list of T cell receptor beta chains from one sample in a study of blood T cell repertoires in COVID-19. Clones were sequenced by immunoSEQ multiplex PCR, and TCRdb holds only the in-frame ones, with some missing. The sample has approximately 300,000 clones; roughly 89% are singletons. Sequencing was performed on peripheral blood. The receptor source for this set is a man aged 30 to 39 with acute or convalescent COVID-19. The CDR3 runs from the conserved cysteine through the conserved F or W. A D gene is named only where the DNA matches it firmly. The size field is filled for only some rows; it gives once, few, many or a size class.

size: -; V: TRBV7-9; D: -; J: TRBJ1-1; CDR3: CASSPRSPGRSGTEAFF; DNA: TGTGCCAGCAGCCCCCGGAGCCCCGGGCGTTCGGGAACTGAAGCTTTCTTT
size: -; V: TRBV29-1; D: -; J: TRBJ1-2; CDR3: CSVELANYGYTF; DNA: TGCAGCGTTGAATTAGCTAACTATGGCTACACCTTC
size: once; V: TRBV4-1; D: TRBD2; J: TRBJ2-3; CDR3: CASSQGAGITSTDTQYF; DNA: TGCGCCAGCAGCCAAGGAGCGGGAATCACTAGCACAGATACGCAGTATTTT
size: -; V: TRBV29-1; D: TRBD1; J: TRBJ1-5; CDR3: CSVGENTGDQPQHF; DNA: TGCAGCGTTGGGGAAAACACAGGGGATCAGCCCCAGCATTTT
size: few; V: TRBV7-8; D: -; J: TRBJ1-5; CDR3: CASSLQGNQPQHF; DNA: TGTGCCAGCAGCTTGCAGGGGAATCAGCCCCAGCATTTT
size: -; V: TRBV7-7; D: TRBD2; J: TRBJ2-2; CDR3: CASSTGLVATGELFF; DNA: TGTGCTAGCAGCACGGGACTAGTGGCCACCGGGGAGCTGTTTTTT
size: -; V: TRBV5-4; D: -; J: TRBJ1-1; CDR3: CASSVQNTEAFF; DNA: TGTGCCAGCAGCGTACAGAACACTGAAGCTTTCTTT
size: -; V: TRBV29-1; D: TRBD2; J: TRBJ2-5; CDR3: CSVGTSGREETQYF; DNA: TGCAGCGTTGGGACTAGCGGGAGGGAAGAGACCCAGTACTTC
size: few; V: TRBV5-1; D: -; J: TRBJ2-6; CDR3: CASSLEALGANVLTF; DNA: TGCGCCAGCAGCTTAGAAGCGTTGGGGGCCAACGTCCTGACTTTC
size: -; V: TRBV10-3; D: -; J: TRBJ1-1; CDR3: CAIRDRGTEAFF; DNA: TGTGCCATCAGGGATAGGGGCACTGAAGCTTTCTTT
size: -; V: TRBV9; D: -; J: TRBJ2-3; CDR3: CASSLTHYTDTDTQYF; DNA: TGTGCCAGCAGCCTAACCCACTACACGGACACAGATACGCAGTATTTT
size: -; V: TRBV27; D: TRBD1; J: TRBJ1-2; CDR3: CASRSPPGGGGGYTF; DNA: TGTGCCAGCAGATCCCCCCCAGGGGGCGGGGGTGGCTACACCTTC
size: -; V: TRBV5-5; D: TRBD2; J: TRBJ2-7; CDR3: CASSIGTSGSRIVEQYF; DNA: TGTGCCAGCAGCATCGGGACTAGCGGGAGCAGAATAGTGGAGCAGTACTTC
size: -; V: TRBV9; D: -; J: TRBJ2-7; CDR3: CASSVASGTQPYEQYF; DNA: TGTGCCAGCAGCGTAGCCTCTGGGACTCAGCCCTACGAGCAGTACTTC
size: -; V: TRBV5-1; D: TRBD2; J: TRBJ2-1; CDR3: CASSLGGTSGSNEQFF; DNA: TGCGCCAGCAGCTTGGGGGGGACTAGCGGGAGCAATGAGCAGTTCTTC
size: -; V: TRBV7-3; D: -; J: TRBJ2-5; CDR3: CASSLAGNLETQYF; DNA: TGTGCCAGCAGCTTAGCAGGGAATTTGGAGACCCAGTACTTC
size: -; V: TRBV28; D: -; J: TRBJ2-1; CDR3: CASTRDYEQFF; DNA: TGTGCCAGCACACGGGACTATGAGCAGTTCTTC
size: -; V: TRBV3-1/TRBV3-2; D: -; J: TRBJ2-5; CDR3: CASSYLIETQYF; DNA: TGTGCCAGCTCCTATCTAATAGAGACCCAGTACTTC
size: -; V: TRBV9; D: TRBD1; J: TRBJ2-7; CDR3: CASSPLGQGAEQYF; DNA: TGTGCCAGCAGCCCTCTGGGACAGGGGGCCGAGCAGTACTTC
size: -; V: TRBV6-5; D: TRBD1; J: TRBJ2-7; CDR3: CASRVAGGNEQYF; DNA: TGTGCCAGCAGGGTAGCAGGGGGCAACGAGCAGTACTTC
size: -; V: TRBV28; D: -; J: TRBJ1-5; CDR3: CASSSLGGNQPQHF; DNA: TGTGCCAGCAGTTCTTTAGGGGGCAATCAGCCCCAGCATTTT
size: once; V: TRBV2; D: TRBD2; J: TRBJ2-1; CDR3: CASERGGRVEQFF; DNA: TGTGCCAGTGAGCGGGGGGGCCGAGTTGAGCAGTTCTTC
size: -; V: TRBV5-1; D: -; J: TRBJ1-4; CDR3: CASSGSGRGWTEKLFF; DNA: TGCGCCAGCAGCGGATCCGGGAGGGGATGGACTGAAAAACTGTTTTTT
size: -; V: TRBV4-2; D: TRBD2; J: TRBJ2-7; CDR3: CASSPSQEAGGSYEQYF; DNA: TGTGCCAGCAGCCCATCCCAGGAGGCGGGGGGGTCCTACGAGCAGTACTTC
size: -; V: TRBV3-1/TRBV3-2; D: TRBD2; J: TRBJ2-4; CDR3: CASSSSGSGSLGAKNIQYF; DNA: TGTGCCAGCAGCTCCTCGGGTAGCGGGAGTCTCGGGGCCAAAAACATTCAGTACTTC
size: -; V: TRBV27; D: TRBD2; J: TRBJ2-7; CDR3: CASSFSLADSYEQYF; DNA: TGTGCCAGCAGTTTCTCCCTAGCGGACTCCTACGAGCAGTACTTC
size: once; V: TRBV4-2; D: TRBD1; J: TRBJ1-4; CDR3: CASSPTDRGNEKLFF; DNA: TGTGCCAGCAGCCCTACCGACAGGGGAAATGAAAAACTGTTTTTT
size: -; V: TRBV21-1; D: -; J: TRBJ1-2; CDR3: CASTFYSLGYTF; DNA: TGTGCCAGCACCTTCTACAGTCTTGGCTACACCTTC
size: -; V: TRBV5-5; D: -; J: TRBJ2-1; CDR3: CASSAVGGLRPNEQFF; DNA: TGTGCCAGCAGCGCAGTCGGGGGTCTCCGACCGAATGAGCAGTTCTTC
size: -; V: TRBV5-5; D: -; J: TRBJ2-7; CDR3: CASSRVGPGYYEQYF; DNA: TGTGCCAGCAGCAGAGTAGGCCCAGGGTATTACGAGCAGTACTTC
size: few; V: TRBV5-1; D: -; J: TRBJ1-1; CDR3: CASSYFRGTEAFF; DNA: TGCGCCAGCAGCTATTTCAGGGGCACTGAAGCTTTCTTT
size: -; V: TRBV10-1; D: -; J: TRBJ1-1; CDR3: CASSDPGGEAFF; DNA: TGCGCCAGCAGTGACCCAGGTGGTGAAGCTTTCTTT
size: -; V: TRBV11-2; D: -; J: TRBJ1-4; CDR3: CASSTTLTQPSGKLFF; DNA: TGTGCCAGCAGCACAACGCTGACACAACCAAGCGGAAAACTGTTTTTT
size: -; V: TRBV10-1; D: TRBD2; J: TRBJ2-7; CDR3: CASSDPGTSGRARPYEQYF; DNA: TGCGCCAGCAGTGACCCCGGGACTAGCGGGAGGGCCAGGCCCTACGAGCAGTACTTC
size: -; V: TRBV5-4; D: TRBD1; J: TRBJ2-2; CDR3: CASSFDRGHTGELFF; DNA: TGTGCCAGCAGCTTCGACAGGGGGCATACCGGGGAGCTGTTTTTT
size: -; V: TRBV28; D: -; J: TRBJ1-5; CDR3: CASSPRGSNQPQHF; DNA: TGTGCCAGCAGTCCGCGGGGGAGCAATCAGCCCCAGCATTTT
size: few; V: TRBV7-8; D: TRBD2; J: TRBJ2-3; CDR3: CASSPRIGTSGRVGTDTQYF; DNA: TGTGCCAGCAGCCCCAGGATAGGGACTAGCGGGAGGGTGGGCACAGATACGCAGTATTTT
size: -; V: TRBV18; D: TRBD2; J: TRBJ2-5; CDR3: CASSPQRGDTETQYF; DNA: TGTGCCAGCTCACCCCAGCGGGGGGACACAGAGACCCAGTACTTC
size: -; V: TRBV30; D: -; J: TRBJ2-4; CDR3: CAWTPGGTKNIQYF; DNA: TGTGCCTGGACTCCGGGCGGGACCAAAAACATTCAGTACTTC
size: once; V: TRBV2; D: TRBD1; J: TRBJ1-6; CDR3: CASSLLPGTGNSPLHF; DNA: TGTGCCAGCAGTTTATTGCCGGGGACAGGGAATTCACCCCTCCACTTT
size: -; V: TRBV10-3; D: TRBD1; J: TRBJ2-5; CDR3: CAISMEQGKETQYF; DNA: TGTGCCATCAGCATGGAACAGGGGAAAGAGACCCAGTACTTC
size: -; V: TRBV7-9; D: -; J: TRBJ2-4; CDR3: CASSFDPGSVVYF; DNA: TGTGCCAGCAGCTTTGATCCGGGTTCAGTGGTGTACTTC
size: -; V: TRBV5-4; D: TRBD2; J: TRBJ2-2; CDR3: CASSLGLAGDTGELFF; DNA: TGTGCCAGCAGCTTAGGACTAGCGGGGGACACCGGGGAGCTGTTTTTT
size: -; V: TRBV6-5; D: TRBD1; J: TRBJ1-2; CDR3: CASRPGGTDYGYTF; DNA: TGTGCCAGCAGACCAGGGGGGACAGACTATGGCTACACCTTC
size: -; V: TRBV5-1; D: TRBD1; J: TRBJ1-1; CDR3: CASSLGQGRATEAFF; DNA: TGCGCCAGCAGCTTGGGACAGGGTAGGGCCACTGAAGCTTTCTTT
size: -; V: TRBV7-8; D: -; J: TRBJ1-1; CDR3: CASSLGRGANTEAFF; DNA: TGTGCCAGCAGCTTAGGTCGGGGAGCGAACACTGAAGCTTTCTTT
size: -; V: TRBV28; D: -; J: TRBJ1-2; CDR3: CASSPLRVSSTYTF; DNA: TGTGCCAGCAGCCCTCTCAGGGTCAGCAGTACGTACACCTTC
size: few; V: TRBV5-1; D: TRBD1; J: TRBJ1-1; CDR3: CASSSSETGASRQTEAFF; DNA: TGCGCCAGCAGCTCAAGTGAGACAGGGGCCTCTCGGCAAACTGAAGCTTTCTTT
size: few; V: TRBV7-3; D: TRBD1; J: TRBJ1-5; CDR3: CASSLGTGFGQPQHF; DNA: TGTGCCAGCAGCTTAGGGACAGGGTTCGGTCAGCCCCAGCATTTT